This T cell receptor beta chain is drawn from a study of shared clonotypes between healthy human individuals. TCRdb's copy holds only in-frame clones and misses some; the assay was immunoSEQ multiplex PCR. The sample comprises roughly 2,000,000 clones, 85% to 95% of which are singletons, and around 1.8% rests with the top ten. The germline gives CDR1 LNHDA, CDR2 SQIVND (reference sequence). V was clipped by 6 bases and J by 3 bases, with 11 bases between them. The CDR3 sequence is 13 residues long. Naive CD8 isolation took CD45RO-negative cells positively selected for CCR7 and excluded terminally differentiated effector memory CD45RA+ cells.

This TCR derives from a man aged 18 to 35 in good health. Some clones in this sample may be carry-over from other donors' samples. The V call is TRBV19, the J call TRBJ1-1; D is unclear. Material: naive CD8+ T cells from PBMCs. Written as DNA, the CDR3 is TGTGCCAGTAGAGGGTGGTTGGACACTGAAGCTTTCTTT. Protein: CASRGWLDTEAFF.